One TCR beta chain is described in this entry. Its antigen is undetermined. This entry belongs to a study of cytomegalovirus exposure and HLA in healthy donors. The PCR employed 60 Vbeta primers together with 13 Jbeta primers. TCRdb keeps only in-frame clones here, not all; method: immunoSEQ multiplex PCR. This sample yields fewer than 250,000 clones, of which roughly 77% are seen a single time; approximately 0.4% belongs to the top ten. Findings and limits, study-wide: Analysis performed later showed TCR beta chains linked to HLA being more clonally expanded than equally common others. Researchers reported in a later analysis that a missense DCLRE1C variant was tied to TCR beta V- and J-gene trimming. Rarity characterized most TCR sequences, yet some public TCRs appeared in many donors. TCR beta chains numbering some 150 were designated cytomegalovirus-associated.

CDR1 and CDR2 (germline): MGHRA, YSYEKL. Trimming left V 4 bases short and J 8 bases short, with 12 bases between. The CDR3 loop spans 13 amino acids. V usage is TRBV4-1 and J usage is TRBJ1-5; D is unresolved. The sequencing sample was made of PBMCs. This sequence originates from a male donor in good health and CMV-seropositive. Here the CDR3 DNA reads TGCGCCAGCAGCCCGACTAGGCGAGAGCCCCAGCATTTT. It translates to CASSPTRREPQHF.